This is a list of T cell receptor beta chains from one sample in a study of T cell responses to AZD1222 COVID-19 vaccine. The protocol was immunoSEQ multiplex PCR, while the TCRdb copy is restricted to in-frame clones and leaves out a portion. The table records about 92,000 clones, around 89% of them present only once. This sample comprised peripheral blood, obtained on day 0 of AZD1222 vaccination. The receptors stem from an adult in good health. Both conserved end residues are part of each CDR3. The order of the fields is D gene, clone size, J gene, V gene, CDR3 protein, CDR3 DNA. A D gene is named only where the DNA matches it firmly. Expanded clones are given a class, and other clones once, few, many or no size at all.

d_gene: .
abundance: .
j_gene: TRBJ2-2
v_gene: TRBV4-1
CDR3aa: CASSLNTGELFF
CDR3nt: TGCGCCAGCAGCCTAAACACCGGGGAGCTGTTTTTT

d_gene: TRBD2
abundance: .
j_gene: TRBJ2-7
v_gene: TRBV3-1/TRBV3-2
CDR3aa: CASSPYPGGGSDEQYF
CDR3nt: TGTGCCAGCAGCCCGTACCCTGGGGGGGGGAGCGACGAGCAGTACTTC

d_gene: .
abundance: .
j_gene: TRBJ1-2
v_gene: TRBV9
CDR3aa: CASSVGPGEHGYTF
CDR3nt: TGTGCCAGCAGCGTAGGACCTGGGGAACATGGCTACACCTTC

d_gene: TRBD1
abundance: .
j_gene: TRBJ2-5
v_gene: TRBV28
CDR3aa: CASSLGDRGLGSETQYF
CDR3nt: TGTGCCAGCAGTTTAGGGGACAGGGGGCTAGGTTCGGAGACCCAGTACTTC

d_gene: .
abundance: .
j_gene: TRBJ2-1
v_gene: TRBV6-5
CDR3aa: CASTQAGYNNEQFF
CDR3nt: TGTGCCAGCACCCAAGCGGGCTACAACAATGAGCAGTTCTTC

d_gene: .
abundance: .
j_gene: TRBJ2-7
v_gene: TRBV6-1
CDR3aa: CASSEVNTGRASEQYF
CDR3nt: TGTGCCAGCAGTGAAGTGAATACGGGCAGGGCATCCGAGCAGTACTTC

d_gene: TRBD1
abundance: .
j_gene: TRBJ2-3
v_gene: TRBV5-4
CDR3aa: CASSADRGLTDTQYF
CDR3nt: TGTGCCAGCAGCGCGGACAGGGGGCTAACAGATACGCAGTATTTT

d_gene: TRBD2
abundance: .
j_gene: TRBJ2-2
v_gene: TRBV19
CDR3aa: CASIGLAGRKNTGELFF
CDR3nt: TGTGCCAGTATAGGACTAGCGGGCCGGAAAAACACCGGGGAGCTGTTTTTT

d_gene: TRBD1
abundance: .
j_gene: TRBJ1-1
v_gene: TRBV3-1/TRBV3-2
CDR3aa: CASSQDYRPRGGNVAFF
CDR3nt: TGTGCCAGCAGCCAAGATTACCGCCCCAGGGGGGGCAACGTAGCTTTCTTT

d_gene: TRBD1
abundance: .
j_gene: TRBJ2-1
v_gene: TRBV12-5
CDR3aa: CASGLGVTDRVRNEQFF
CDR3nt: TGTGCTAGTGGTTTGGGAGTAACTGACAGGGTAAGGAATGAGCAGTTCTTC

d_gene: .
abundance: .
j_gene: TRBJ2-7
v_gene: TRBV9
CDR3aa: CASSVAAKSYEQYF
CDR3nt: TGTGCCAGCAGCGTAGCGGCCAAATCCTACGAGCAGTACTTC

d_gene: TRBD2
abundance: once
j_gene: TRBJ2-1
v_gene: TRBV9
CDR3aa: CASSPGGLLDSDEQFF
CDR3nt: TGTGCCAGCAGCCCGGGGGGACTACTGGATTCCGATGAGCAGTTCTTC

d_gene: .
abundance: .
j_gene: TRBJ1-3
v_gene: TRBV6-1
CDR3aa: CASSEFAGRSGNTIYF
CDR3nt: TGTGCCAGCAGTGAATTTGCGGGGAGATCTGGAAACACCATATATTTT

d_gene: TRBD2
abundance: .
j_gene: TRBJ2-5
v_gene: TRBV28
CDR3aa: CASSKRGAGSATQYF
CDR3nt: TGTGCCAGCAGTAAGCGGGGGGCAGGATCCGCGACCCAGTACTTC

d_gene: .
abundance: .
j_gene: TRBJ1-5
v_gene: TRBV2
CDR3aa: CASSYGYSNQPQHF
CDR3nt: TGTGCCAGCAGTTATGGGTATAGCAATCAGCCCCAGCATTTT

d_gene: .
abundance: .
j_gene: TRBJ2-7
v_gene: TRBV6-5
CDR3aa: CASSIGGQGYEQYF
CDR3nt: TGTGCCAGCAGTATAGGAGGGCAGGGCTACGAGCAGTACTTC

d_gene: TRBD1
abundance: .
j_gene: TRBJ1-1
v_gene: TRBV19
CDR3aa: CASSWGTGRGTEAFF
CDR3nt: TGTGCCAGTAGTTGGGGGACAGGGCGCGGCACTGAAGCTTTCTTT

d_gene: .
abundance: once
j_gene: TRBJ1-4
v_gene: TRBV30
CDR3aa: CAWSWGGEKLFF
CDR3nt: TGTGCCTGGAGTTGGGGTGGTGAAAAACTGTTTTTT

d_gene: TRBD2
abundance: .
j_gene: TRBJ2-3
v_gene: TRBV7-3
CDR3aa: CASSPTGGGGAKDTQYF
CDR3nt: TGTGCCAGCAGCCCCACGGGGGGCGGGGGGGCCAAGGATACGCAGTATTTT

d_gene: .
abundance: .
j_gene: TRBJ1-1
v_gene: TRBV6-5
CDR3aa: CASSLQESRTEAFF
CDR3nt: TGTGCCAGCAGTTTACAGGAATCCCGAACTGAAGCTTTCTTT

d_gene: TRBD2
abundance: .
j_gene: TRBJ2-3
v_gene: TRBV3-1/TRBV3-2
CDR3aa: CASSPGLAGADTQYF
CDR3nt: TGTGCCAGCAGCCCGGGACTAGCGGGCGCAGATACGCAGTATTTT

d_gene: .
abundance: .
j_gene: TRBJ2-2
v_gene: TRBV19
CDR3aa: CASGGRGHTGELFF
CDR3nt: TGTGCCAGTGGAGGCAGGGGACACACCGGGGAGCTGTTTTTT

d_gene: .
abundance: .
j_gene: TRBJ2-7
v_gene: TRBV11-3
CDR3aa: CASSSGGGTYEQYF
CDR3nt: TGTGCCAGCAGCTCCGGGGGAGGTACCTACGAGCAGTACTTC

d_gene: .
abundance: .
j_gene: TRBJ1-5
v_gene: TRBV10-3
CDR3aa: CAISESRGQPQHF
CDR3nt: TGTGCCATCAGTGAGTCGAGGGGGCAGCCCCAGCATTTT

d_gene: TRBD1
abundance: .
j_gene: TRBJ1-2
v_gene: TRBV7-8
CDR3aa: CASSGNRGGVGYTF
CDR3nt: TGTGCCAGCTCTGGAAACAGGGGCGGTGTTGGCTACACCTTC

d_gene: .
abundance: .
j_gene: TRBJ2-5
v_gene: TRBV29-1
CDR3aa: CSAGVEFGETQYF
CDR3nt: TGCAGCGCCGGAGTTGAGTTTGGAGAGACCCAGTACTTC

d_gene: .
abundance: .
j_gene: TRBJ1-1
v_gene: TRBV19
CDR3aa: CASSIRPDDTEAFF
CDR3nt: TGTGCCAGTAGTATACGGCCAGACGACACTGAAGCTTTCTTT

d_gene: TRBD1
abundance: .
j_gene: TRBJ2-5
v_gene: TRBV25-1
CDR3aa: CASSDPGQGETQYF
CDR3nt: TGTGCCAGCAGTGATCCGGGACAGGGGGAGACCCAGTACTTC

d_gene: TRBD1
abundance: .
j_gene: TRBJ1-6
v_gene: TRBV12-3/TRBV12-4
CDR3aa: CASRAGGISPLHF
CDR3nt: TGTGCCAGCAGAGCAGGGGGAATTTCACCCCTCCACTTT

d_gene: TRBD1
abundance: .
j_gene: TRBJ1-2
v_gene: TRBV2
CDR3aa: CASRTGMIYGYTF
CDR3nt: TGTGCCAGCAGGACAGGGATGATATATGGCTACACCTTC

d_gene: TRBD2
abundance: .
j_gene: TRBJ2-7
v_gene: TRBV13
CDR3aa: CASSRSGGVLSYEQYF
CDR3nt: TGTGCCAGCAGCCGAAGCGGGGGGGTCCTCTCCTACGAGCAGTACTTC

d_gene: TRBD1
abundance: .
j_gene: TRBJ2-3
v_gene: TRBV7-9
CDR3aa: CASSLQGVGTDTQYF
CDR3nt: TGTGCCAGCAGCTTACAGGGGGTTGGCACAGATACGCAGTATTTT

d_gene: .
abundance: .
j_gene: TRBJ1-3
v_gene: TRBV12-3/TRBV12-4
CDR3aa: CASSATLSSPIYF
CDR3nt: TGTGCCAGCAGTGCGACCCTCAGTAGTCCCATATATTTT

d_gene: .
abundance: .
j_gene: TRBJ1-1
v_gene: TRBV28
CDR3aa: CASSSYLRGNTEAFF
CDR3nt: TGTGCCAGCAGTTCATATCTCCGGGGGAACACTGAAGCTTTCTTT

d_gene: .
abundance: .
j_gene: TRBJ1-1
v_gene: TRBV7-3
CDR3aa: CASSSQGLSEAFF
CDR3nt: TGTGCCAGCAGCTCACAGGGTCTCTCTGAAGCTTTCTTT

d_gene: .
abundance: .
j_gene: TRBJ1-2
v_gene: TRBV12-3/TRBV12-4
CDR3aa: CASSLARRYGYTF
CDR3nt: TGTGCCAGCAGTCTCGCACGACGCTATGGCTACACCTTC

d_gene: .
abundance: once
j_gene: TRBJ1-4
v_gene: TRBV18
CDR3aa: CASSPGQGTEKLFF
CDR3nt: TGTGCCAGCTCGCCGGGGCAGGGGACCGAAAAACTGTTTTTT

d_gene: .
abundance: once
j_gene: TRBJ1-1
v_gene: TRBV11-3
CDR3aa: CASSLADRRNTEAFF
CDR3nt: TGTGCCAGCAGCTTAGCAGACAGGAGGAACACTGAAGCTTTCTTT

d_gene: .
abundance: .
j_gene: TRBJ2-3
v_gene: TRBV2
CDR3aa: CASRVDSAWGTQYF
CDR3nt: TGTGCCAGCAGGGTAGACAGTGCTTGGGGTACGCAGTATTTT

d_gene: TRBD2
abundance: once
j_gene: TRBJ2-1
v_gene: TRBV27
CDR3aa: CASSSGGPYNEQFF
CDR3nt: TGTGCCAGCAGTAGCGGGGGGCCCTACAATGAGCAGTTCTTC

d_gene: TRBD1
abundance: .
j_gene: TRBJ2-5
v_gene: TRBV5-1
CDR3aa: CASRDPGGPGQETQYF
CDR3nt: TGCGCCAGCAGGGACCCAGGGGGCCCAGGCCAAGAGACCCAGTACTTC

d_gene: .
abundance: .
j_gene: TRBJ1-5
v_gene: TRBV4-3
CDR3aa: CASSQDQGGGNQPQHF
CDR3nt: TGCGCCAGCAGCCAAGATCAGGGTGGCGGCAATCAGCCCCAGCATTTT

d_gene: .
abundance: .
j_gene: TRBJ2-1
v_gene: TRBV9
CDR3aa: CASSVSGTYNEQFF
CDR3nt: TGTGCCAGCAGCGTAAGCGGTACCTACAATGAGCAGTTCTTC

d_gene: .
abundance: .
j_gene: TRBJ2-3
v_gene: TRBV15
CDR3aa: CATSRDRTAKSTDTQYF
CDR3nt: TGTGCCACCAGCAGAGATAGGACTGCCAAGAGCACAGATACGCAGTATTTT

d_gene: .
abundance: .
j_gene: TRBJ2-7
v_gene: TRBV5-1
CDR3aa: CASSNDSSYEQYF
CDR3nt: TGCGCCAGCAGCAACGACAGCTCCTACGAGCAGTACTTC

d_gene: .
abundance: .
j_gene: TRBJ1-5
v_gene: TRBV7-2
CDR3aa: CASSLLGSGDQPQHF
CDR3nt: TGTGCCAGCAGCCTATTAGGTTCAGGGGATCAGCCCCAGCATTTT

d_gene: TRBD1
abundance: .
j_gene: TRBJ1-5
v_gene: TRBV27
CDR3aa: CASRGTEWNQPQHF
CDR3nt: TGTGCCAGCAGGGGGACAGAGTGGAATCAGCCCCAGCATTTT

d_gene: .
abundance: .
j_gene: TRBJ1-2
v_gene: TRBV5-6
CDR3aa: CASSGTGTLVYGYTF
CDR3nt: TGTGCCAGCAGCGGTACCGGGACATTGGTATATGGCTACACCTTC

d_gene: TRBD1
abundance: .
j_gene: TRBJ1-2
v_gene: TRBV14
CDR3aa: CASSPGGDYGYTF
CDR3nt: TGTGCCAGCAGCCCAGGGGGTGACTATGGCTACACCTTC

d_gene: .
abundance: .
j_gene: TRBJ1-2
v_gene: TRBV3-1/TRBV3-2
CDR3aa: CASSQGRSANYGYTF
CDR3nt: TGTGCCAGCAGCCAAGGAAGGTCGGCTAACTATGGCTACACCTTC

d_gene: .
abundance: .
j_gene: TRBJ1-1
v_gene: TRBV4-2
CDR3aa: CASSQEAGLNTEAFF
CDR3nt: TGTGCCAGCAGCCAAGAGGCGGGATTGAACACTGAAGCTTTCTTT

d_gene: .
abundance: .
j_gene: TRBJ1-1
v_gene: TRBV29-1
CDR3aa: CSGGRTEAFF
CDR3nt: TGCAGCGGGGGTCGGACTGAAGCTTTCTTT

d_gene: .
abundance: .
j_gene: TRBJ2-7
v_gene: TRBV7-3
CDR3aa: CASSAEGGASYEQYF
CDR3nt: TGTGCCAGCAGCGCAGAGGGGGGCGCCTCCTACGAGCAGTACTTC

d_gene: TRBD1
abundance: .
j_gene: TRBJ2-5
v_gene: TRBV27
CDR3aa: CASSTGGPGVETQYF
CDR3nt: TGTGCCAGCAGTACAGGGGGCCCAGGAGTTGAGACCCAGTACTTC

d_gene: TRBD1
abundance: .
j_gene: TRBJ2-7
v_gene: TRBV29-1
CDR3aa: CSVEGPTGTGLYEQYF
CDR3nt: TGCAGCGTTGAAGGCCCTACCGGGACAGGCCTCTACGAGCAGTACTTC

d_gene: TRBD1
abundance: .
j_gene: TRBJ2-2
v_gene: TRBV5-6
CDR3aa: CASSPDRLDTGELFF
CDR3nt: TGTGCCAGCAGCCCGGACAGGCTAGACACCGGGGAGCTGTTTTTT

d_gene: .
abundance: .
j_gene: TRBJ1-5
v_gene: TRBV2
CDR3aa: CASSEAGGDQPQHF
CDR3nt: TGTGCCAGCAGTGAGGCGGGGGGCGATCAGCCCCAGCATTTT

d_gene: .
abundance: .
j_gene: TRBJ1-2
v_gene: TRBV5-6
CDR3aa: CASSLPLISYGYTF
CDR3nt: TGTGCCAGCAGCTTACCCCTGATTTCCTATGGCTACACCTTC

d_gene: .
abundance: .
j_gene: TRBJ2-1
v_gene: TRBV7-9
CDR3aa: CASSLVQGNSDEQFF
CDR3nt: TGTGCCAGCAGCTTAGTACAGGGTAATAGCGATGAGCAGTTCTTC

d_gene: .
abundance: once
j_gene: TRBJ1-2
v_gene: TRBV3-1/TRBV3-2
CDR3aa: CASSHTGTDDYGYTF
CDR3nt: TGTGCCAGCAGCCATACCGGGACGGACGATTATGGCTACACCTTC